This T cell receptor (beta chain) emerged from a study of blood T cells in healthy people across ages (dated by TCRdb to about 2015). With respect to the entire study: In model experiments, template switching captured roughly one uniquely barcoded TCR beta cDNA molecule for every two T cells. The study measured age-related changes in TCR beta repertoire diversity using deep sequencing normalized with unique cDNA molecular identifiers. The donors were split into four age groups: young (average about 16 years), middle-aged (roughly 39), aged (more than 55) and long-lived (approximately 80). To avoid experimental bias, donors of different ages were spread randomly across the sequencing lanes. Using the same blood draw, the study looked at two additional independent replicas of 1 million unique cDNA reads for two donors, one aged 18 to 29 and the other aged 80 or older. The paper's findings and limits, for the study overall: Since profiling was done on bulk unsorted PBMCs, naive and antigen-experienced compartments could not be conclusively compared. As age increased, observed TCR beta diversity per million T cells dropped in a roughly linear way, and a significant reduction was already evident by age 40. Estimates of total diversity from one million sequenced T cells were regarded as lower bounds and underestimates. Observed TCR beta diversity correlated strongly with the percentage of naive T cells measured by flow cytometry. Compared with the aged group, more naive CD4+ T cells, fewer expanded clones and increased TCR diversity were shown by the long-lived group, suggesting age selection. Because donor CMV infection status was unknown, age-related changes in expanded clonotypes were potentially confounded.

Donors were a few dozen systemically healthy Caucasian individuals from Russia aged about 6 to 100 years. Approximately 10 milliliters of peripheral blood were collected from each donor into EDTA-treated Vacutainer tubes. PBMCs were isolated by Ficoll-Paque density-gradient centrifugation, with at least 6 million obtained per sample. Total RNA, at least 6 micrograms per sample, was extracted from PBMCs with Trizol reagent. Naive CD45RAhigh/CD27high T cell percentages were measured by flow cytometry on a PBMC aliquot from every donor. Library prep was done by 5' RACE. Sequenced using an Illumina HiSeq 2500. A second PCR of roughly 6 to 12 cycles was run with a J-beta primer mix and a sample-barcoded 5' primer. A template-switch 5' adaptor carrying 12 random nucleotides introduced a unique molecular identifier onto each TCR beta cDNA molecule. Each sample yielded at least 2.5 million CDR3-containing paired-end reads. All of the RNA was converted into first-strand cDNA using the Mint cDNA synthesis kit, with a TRBC-specific oligonucleotide serving as the primer. Following uracil-DNA glycosylase treatment, all cDNA underwent a first 18-cycle PCR with the universal primers M1SS and BC2_uni_R. As for the original processing: For normalization, 1 million high-quality reads were randomly selected from each sample, with every read carrying a distinct molecular identifier. Instead of being binned into consensus sequences, reads that shared molecular identifiers were thrown out. MiTCR, run with a Q25 quality threshold and the strictest error-elimination algorithm, handled CDR3 identification, clonotype clustering and error correction. A nonparametric unseen species model with Euler transformation was used to estimate lower-bound total TCR beta diversity. Through fastp at Q25 and MiXCR, TCRdb rebuilt clones from the public reads, retaining in-frame beta chains. Rows with a matching CDR3 protein are joined into one entry that keeps the most common DNA and genes. TCRdb assigned the V and J calls; the authors' analysis was not used. The sample data list about 1,800,000 distinct CDR3 sequences, and 25% to 30% of these were observed just once. 7.7% of the sample is held by the ten biggest clonotypes.

V is clipped by 7 bases and J by 13 bases, and the sequence between their germline boundaries is 23 bases long. Counted from cysteine to phenylalanine, this CDR3 has 14 amino acids. Just the 42-base CDR3 DNA is kept, in frame starting at base 1. A note on this clonotype: Its antigen has not been determined. The input lacks base qualities; no much larger clone sits a single base away.

This clonotype was obtained from a woman aged 25 to 45 in good health. The rearranged segments are TRBV12-3 or TRBV12-4 and TRBJ2-4; a tentative D match to TRBD2 spans 7 bases. What was sequenced was blood. The DNA sequence is TGTGCCAGCACCCCCGGGGGCGGGGGCAATGAGCAGTACTTC. Its translation reads: CASTPGGGGNEQYF.